This is a list of T cell receptor beta chains from one sample in a study of chemoradiotherapy in HPV16-positive cancers. Produced via immunoSEQ multiplex PCR; TCRdb's table is partial and in-frame only. The sample lists about 53,000 clones, around 90% occurring once. The source material was blood, sampled from a patient who underwent chemoradiotherapy. These TCRs come from a human donor with HPV-associated anogenital cancer. Both conserved end residues are part of each CDR3. D genes are given only for firm matches. Size tells how often a clone was seen (once, few, many) or the class of an expanded clone, and some rows leave it out.

J: TRBJ2-2; V: TRBV9; D: NA; size: few; DNA: TGTGCCAGCAGCGTATCCGACAGCGCGAACACCGGGGAGCTGTTTTTT; CDR3: CASSVSDSANTGELFF
J: TRBJ1-3; V: TRBV10-2; D: NA; size: NA; DNA: TGCGCCAGCAGTGAATCGGGACTTGCTGGAAACACCATATATTTT; CDR3: CASSESGLAGNTIYF
J: TRBJ1-1; V: TRBV29-1; D: TRBD1; size: NA; DNA: TGCAGCGTTGAGCCGGGACAGAGGAACACTGAAGCTTTCTTT; CDR3: CSVEPGQRNTEAFF
J: TRBJ2-1; V: TRBV29-1; D: NA; size: NA; DNA: TGCAGCGTTGATTTCGGGGGCCCGTCCAATGAGCAGTTCTTC; CDR3: CSVDFGGPSNEQFF
J: TRBJ1-6; V: TRBV19; D: TRBD1; size: NA; DNA: TGTGCCAGTAGTATTCGGGACAGTAACAATTCACCCCTCCACTTT; CDR3: CASSIRDSNNSPLHF
J: TRBJ2-7; V: TRBV5-5; D: TRBD2; size: once; DNA: TGTGCCAGCAGCTTGCGGATAGCGGGGAGCTCCTACGAGCAGTACTTC; CDR3: CASSLRIAGSSYEQYF
J: TRBJ2-2; V: TRBV10-1; D: TRBD2; size: NA; DNA: TGCGCCAGCTGGGCGGGAGACACCGGGGAGCTGTTTTTT; CDR3: CASWAGDTGELFF
J: TRBJ1-2; V: TRBV10-2; D: NA; size: once; DNA: TGCGCCAGCAGTGATGGGGGGTCTAACTATGGCTACACCTTC; CDR3: CASSDGGSNYGYTF
J: TRBJ1-2; V: TRBV7-2; D: NA; size: NA; DNA: TGTGCCAGCAGTTCTCAGGGGACCCCCGATGGCTACACCTTC; CDR3: CASSSQGTPDGYTF
J: TRBJ2-7; V: TRBV5-6; D: TRBD2; size: NA; DNA: TGTGCCAGTTGGGGAATAGGCGGGAGGGCCCGGGAGTACGAGCAGTACTTC; CDR3: CASWGIGGRAREYEQYF
J: TRBJ1-2; V: TRBV7-2; D: NA; size: NA; DNA: TGTGCCAGCAGCTTAAACCGGGCCCAGACTAACTATGGCTACACCTTC; CDR3: CASSLNRAQTNYGYTF
J: TRBJ2-3; V: TRBV4-3; D: TRBD2; size: NA; DNA: TGCGCCAGCAGCCAAGTAGGGCCTAGCGGGAGCACAGATACGCAGTATTTT; CDR3: CASSQVGPSGSTDTQYF
J: TRBJ1-2; V: TRBV6-1; D: NA; size: NA; DNA: TGTGCCAGCAGACCGGACAGCAACTATGGCTACACCTTC; CDR3: CASRPDSNYGYTF
J: TRBJ2-5; V: TRBV6-5; D: NA; size: NA; DNA: TGTGCCAGCAGTTACTCGAGGGGAGAGACCCAGTACTTC; CDR3: CASSYSRGETQYF
J: TRBJ1-3; V: TRBV30; D: NA; size: NA; DNA: TGTGCCTGGGGCCCGGTCCACTCTGGAAACACCATACATTTT; CDR3: CAWGPVHSGNTIHF
J: TRBJ2-7; V: TRBV7-6; D: NA; size: NA; DNA: TGTGCCAGCAGCTTATATTCAGGCTACGAGCAGTACTTC; CDR3: CASSLYSGYEQYF
J: TRBJ2-5; V: TRBV5-5; D: NA; size: NA; DNA: TGTGCCAGCAGCATTTGGGACACCCAAGAGATCCAGTACTTC; CDR3: CASSIWDTQEIQYF
J: TRBJ1-5; V: TRBV6-5; D: NA; size: NA; DNA: TGTGCCAGCAGTTATTACGACAGCCGCAATCAGCCCCAGCATTTT; CDR3: CASSYYDSRNQPQHF
J: TRBJ2-5; V: TRBV4-3; D: NA; size: NA; DNA: TGCGCCAGCAGCCAAGATAGCGGGACCCAGTACTTC; CDR3: CASSQDSGTQYF
J: TRBJ2-5; V: TRBV5-4; D: NA; size: NA; DNA: TGTGCCAGCAGGCTCGGGTCCGAAGAGACCCAGTACTTC; CDR3: CASRLGSEETQYF
J: TRBJ1-6; V: TRBV6-4; D: TRBD1; size: NA; DNA: TGTGCCAGCAGTGGGGGACAGGCTAATTCACCCCTCCACTTT; CDR3: CASSGGQANSPLHF
J: TRBJ1-4; V: TRBV6-1; D: TRBD1; size: NA; DNA: TGTGCCAGCAGGAGGGACAGGGGGCGAGAAAAACTGTTTTTT; CDR3: CASRRDRGREKLFF
J: TRBJ1-1; V: TRBV5-1; D: NA; size: NA; DNA: TGCGCCAGCAGCCCACTAACGCCCGGTAGCACTGAAGCTTTCTTT; CDR3: CASSPLTPGSTEAFF
J: TRBJ1-3; V: TRBV11-3; D: NA; size: NA; DNA: TGTGCCAGCAGCCTCACTTACAGCTCTGGAAACACCATATATTTT; CDR3: CASSLTYSSGNTIYF
J: TRBJ1-1; V: TRBV29-1; D: NA; size: NA; DNA: TGCAGCGTTGAAAAAATACCGGGGGATGGAGCTTTCTTT; CDR3: CSVEKIPGDGAFF
J: TRBJ1-2; V: TRBV4-3; D: NA; size: NA; DNA: TGCGCCAGCAGCCAAGCAGGAGCTGCTAACTATGGCTACACCTTC; CDR3: CASSQAGAANYGYTF
J: TRBJ1-1; V: TRBV7-2; D: NA; size: NA; DNA: TGTGCCAGCAGCTTATCGGCTTGGGACACTGAAGCTTTCTTT; CDR3: CASSLSAWDTEAFF
J: TRBJ2-2; V: TRBV9; D: NA; size: few; DNA: TGTGCCAGCAGCGCGACCCACACCGGGGAGCTGTTTTTT; CDR3: CASSATHTGELFF
J: TRBJ2-5; V: TRBV5-1; D: NA; size: NA; DNA: TGCGCCAGCAGCCTCGAAGAGACCCAGTACTTC; CDR3: CASSLEETQYF
J: TRBJ2-5; V: TRBV9; D: TRBD1; size: NA; DNA: TGTGCCAGCAGCCCCAGGACAGGAGGCCAAGAGACCCAGTACTTC; CDR3: CASSPRTGGQETQYF
J: TRBJ1-5; V: TRBV7-2; D: NA; size: NA; DNA: TGTGCCAGCAGCTTAGAAGGGCCCCAGCATTTT; CDR3: CASSLEGPQHF
J: TRBJ2-3; V: TRBV4-2; D: TRBD1; size: NA; DNA: TGTGCCAGCAGCCAGACAGGGCTCACAGATACGCAGTATTTT; CDR3: CASSQTGLTDTQYF
J: TRBJ1-1; V: TRBV6-5; D: TRBD1; size: NA; DNA: TGTGCCAGCAGTTACGCAGGGGGTGAAGCTTTCTTT; CDR3: CASSYAGGEAFF
J: TRBJ1-4; V: TRBV11-2; D: TRBD1; size: NA; DNA: TGTGCCAGCAGCCGGGACAGGGGCTCTGAAAAACTGTTTTTT; CDR3: CASSRDRGSEKLFF
J: TRBJ2-7; V: TRBV25-1; D: NA; size: NA; DNA: TGTGCCACCAGGGCTTCCTACGAGCAGTACTTC; CDR3: CATRASYEQYF
J: TRBJ2-7; V: TRBV21-1; D: NA; size: NA; DNA: TGTGCCAGCTCACTACGGGACTACCTAGAGTGGGAGCAGTACTTC; CDR3: CASSLRDYLEWEQYF
J: TRBJ1-6; V: TRBV10-1; D: NA; size: few; DNA: TGCGCCAGCAGTTCGGCGGGTTCACCCCTCCACTTT; CDR3: CASSSAGSPLHF
J: TRBJ2-2; V: TRBV5-6; D: TRBD2; size: NA; DNA: TGTGCCAGCAGCCTAGGGACTAGCGGGGGGACCGGGGAGCTGTTTTTT; CDR3: CASSLGTSGGTGELFF
J: TRBJ2-1; V: TRBV5-1; D: TRBD2; size: NA; DNA: TGCGCCAGCAGCGTTAGCGGGAGCTCCTACAATGAGCAGTTCTTC; CDR3: CASSVSGSSYNEQFF
J: TRBJ1-4; V: TRBV7-2; D: NA; size: few; DNA: TGTGCCAGCAGCTTTCGGCTGAGGACGAAACTGTTTTTT; CDR3: CASSFRLRTKLFF
J: TRBJ1-4; V: TRBV5-4; D: NA; size: NA; DNA: TGTGCCAGCAGCTTGGAGTTGGGGTCTGGTGAAAAACTGTTTTTT; CDR3: CASSLELGSGEKLFF
J: TRBJ2-7; V: TRBV18; D: NA; size: NA; DNA: TGTGCCAGCTCTCCGGGACACCCGGATTACGAGCAGTACTTC; CDR3: CASSPGHPDYEQYF
J: TRBJ2-3; V: TRBV18; D: NA; size: NA; DNA: TGTGCCAGCTCACCACTCCCTGCCTCGCAAACAACGAGGGGCATAGATACGCAGTATTTT; CDR3: CASSPLPASQTTRGIDTQYF
J: TRBJ1-1; V: TRBV5-1; D: TRBD1; size: NA; DNA: TGCGCCAGCAGGATGGGACAGATGAACACTGAAGCTTTCTTT; CDR3: CASRMGQMNTEAFF
J: TRBJ1-2; V: TRBV30; D: TRBD1; size: NA; DNA: TGTGCCTGGAGTCAGGGGGCGTCCTATGGCTACACCTTC; CDR3: CAWSQGASYGYTF
J: TRBJ1-5; V: TRBV27; D: NA; size: NA; DNA: TGTGCCAGCAGTTTATCGGGGGTTGGCAATCAGCCCCAGCATTTT; CDR3: CASSLSGVGNQPQHF
J: TRBJ2-2; V: TRBV7-7; D: NA; size: NA; DNA: TGTGCTAGCAGCTTAGCTGCCCAGTTCAACACCGGGGAGCTGTTTTTT; CDR3: CASSLAAQFNTGELFF
J: TRBJ2-3; V: TRBV7-9; D: TRBD1; size: NA; DNA: TGTGCCAGCAGCCCCGGGACAGGGGGGGCGGGGACGCAGTATTTT; CDR3: CASSPGTGGAGTQYF
J: TRBJ1-5; V: TRBV25-1; D: TRBD1; size: NA; DNA: TGTGCCAGCAGTGCAACAGGGGGCGCAGGGCAGCCCCAGCATTTT; CDR3: CASSATGGAGQPQHF
J: TRBJ2-1; V: TRBV9; D: TRBD1; size: medium-sized; DNA: TGTGCCAGCAGCCGTTCAACAGGGGGGTATACAGTCTTC; CDR3: CASSRSTGGYTVF
J: TRBJ2-7; V: TRBV7-2; D: NA; size: NA; DNA: TGTGCCAGCAGCTCGGGACACCGGGCCGAGCAGTACTTC; CDR3: CASSSGHRAEQYF
J: TRBJ2-1; V: TRBV6-6; D: NA; size: NA; DNA: TGTGCCACCTCCAGCTACAATGAGCAGTTCTTC; CDR3: CATSSYNEQFF